This TCR beta chain stems from a study of blood T cells in healthy people across ages. As for the study in general: The capture of about one barcoded beta molecule per two T cells was achieved by template switching.

Per germline, CDR1 DFQATT and CDR2 SNEGSKA (reference sequence). CDR3 length: 20 residues. Deletions cut 1 base from V and 0 bases from J, with 22 bases between. Sample-barcoded 5' priming and a J-beta primer mix drove a second PCR of about 6 to 12 cycles. Every single cDNA molecule received a tag from a template-switch adaptor with 12 random nucleotides. Via MiXCR, TCRdb re-called the 5' RACE reads, giving one row per CDR3 protein. The data hold some 900,000 distinct CDR3 sequences, with 40% to 60% observed a single time. In its sample, this clonotype was seen a few times. Its antigen is currently unknown. Study findings and constraints: The unsorted PBMCs prevented any conclusive comparison of naive versus antigen-experienced cells. Diversity of TCR beta per million T cells declined in a roughly linear way with age.

This clonotype originated in a man in his thirties or forties in good health. Sequenced material: blood. The V gene is TRBV20-1, the J gene TRBJ2-6; no clear D gene. CDR3 bases: TGCAGTGCTAGAGTTTTCCCCCTGGGCAGTACAATCTCTGGGGCCAACGTCCTGACTTTC. It specifies CSARVFPLGSTISGANVLTF.